This T cell receptor (beta chain) was identified in a study of blood T cell repertoires in COVID-19. V was clipped by 4 bases and J by 5 bases; unmatched bases: 7. CDR3 length: 17 amino acids. Germline V gene sequence: CDR1 SGDLS, CDR2 YYNGEE. Here immunoSEQ multiplex PCR was the method, and the copy in TCRdb shows in-frame clones only, minus some. The table has nearly 55,000 clones, 86% seen once. This clone has only one observation. The chain couples TRBV9 to TRBJ2-2, with 14 bases lining up with TRBD2. The origin of this receptor is an older man with active COVID-19. Source material: peripheral blood. The CDR3 bases are TGTGCCAGCAGCCCTGGGACTAGCGGGGGAGAGACCGGGGAGCTGTTTTTT. This sequence encodes CASSPGTSGGETGELFF.